This entry lists 11 T cell receptor beta chains sequenced from one sample in a study of T cell clonality in common variable immunodeficiency. TCRdb's copy holds only in-frame clones and misses some; the assay was immunoSEQ multiplex PCR. The record shows about 50,000 clones for this sample, with no singletons present. The sample comprised peripheral blood mononuclear cells. The receptors were sampled from a person between 18 and 70 years old in good health.

This clone appeared many times. The DNA ends 3 residues before the CDR3 does, and the rest of the CDR3 is filled in from the germline J gene. The chain carries TRBV18 and TRBJ1-2, with D unresolved. The length of the CDR3 is 16 residues. V was trimmed by 0 bases and J by 4 bases, leaving 15 bases between them. From germline, CDR1 is KGHSH and CDR2 LQKENI. Partial CDR3 DNA: TGTGCCAGCTCACCACCGACCCGAAGGAGCGGCTATGGC. It is translated as CASSPPTRRSGYG. The whole CDR3 sequence reads CASSPPTRRSGYGYTF.

This clone was seen many times. The read falls 3 residues short of the CDR3 end, and the missing part is taken from the germline J gene. J is TRBJ1-2 and V is TRBV9; D unresolved. Germline CDR1 and CDR2: SGDLS and YYNGEE. This CDR3 is 14 amino acids long. The V end was cut by 4 bases, the J end by 3 bases, with 13 bases between. The CDR3 DNA, read in part, is TGTGCCAGCAGCCATCTGGCGCGGGACTATGGC. Amino acid sequence: CASSHLARDYG. The whole CDR3 sequence is CASSHLARDYGYTF.

The table lists this clone with a few counts. The read ends 3 residues shy of where the CDR3 ends; the end is completed using the germline J gene. The sample holds other DNA sequences that translate to the same CDR3. J is TRBJ1-6 and V is TRBV18; possibly TRBD1 for D (6 bases). The CDR3 is 14 amino acids. The ends were cut back, 4 bases at V and 8 bases at J, with 12 bases in the middle. The germline V gene encodes CDR1 KGHSH and CDR2 LQKENI. The CDR3 region is CASSLGQLDSPLHF. The part of the CDR3 DNA that was read is TGTGCCAGCTCACTCGGACAGCTCGATTCACCC.

This clone has ten or more counts. The read terminates 3 residues before the CDR3 end, so the remaining end is supplied by the germline J gene. The chain combines TRBV7-3 with TRBJ2-3; D call uncertain. Germline CDR1 is SGHTA and CDR2 is FQGTGA. Trimming removed 4 bases at V and 2 bases at J, with 7 bases between. The CDR3 length is 13 residues. The covered CDR3 bases are TGTGCCAGCAGCTACAGATACACAGATACG. Translated, it gives CASSYRYTDT. In full, the CDR3 reads CASSYRYTDTQYF. Variable domain in full (rest from reference TRBV7-3 and TRBJ2-3): GAGVSQTPSNKVTEKGKYVELRCDPISGHTALYWYRQSLGQGPEFLIYFQGTGAADDSGLPNDRFFAVRPEGSVSTLKIQRTERGDSAVYLCASSYRYTDTQYFGPGTRLTVL.

This clone was picked up many times. The read is 3 residues too short to cover the CDR3 end, so that end is filled in from the germline J gene. The chain joins TRBV9 to TRBJ2-1, with TRBD1 as a possible D gene (6 bases). V was pared by 3 bases and J by 9 bases, with 16 bases between. CDR3 size: 14 residues. Germline CDR1 reads SGDLS; CDR2 reads YYNGEE. The sequenced CDR3 bases are TGTGCCAGCAGCGGCCAGGGGCCGACCGGTGAG. Translating gives CASSGQGPTGE. From start to end, the CDR3 is CASSGQGPTGEQFF.

This clone was picked up many times. With the read ending 3 residues before the CDR3 end, the germline J gene is used to fill in that end. This sequence joins TRBV10-3 and TRBJ2-3; 7 bases match TRBD1. Germline V gives CDR1 ENHRY, CDR2 SYGVKD. The junction had 4 bases not matched to a gene; V was cut back by 8 bases and J by 5 bases. The CDR3 sequence is 12 residues long. The CDR3 reads CAIAAGGDTQYF. CDR3 bases read: TGTGCCATCGCCGCAGGGGGAGATACG.

This clone was picked up many times. The read terminates 3 residues ahead of where the CDR3 ends, so the germline J gene completes it. The chain joins TRBV19 to TRBJ2-3; TRBD1 agrees at 9 bases. Trimming removed 7 bases from V and 1 base from J; junction bases left unmatched: 15. CDR3 length equals 18 residues. CDR1 and CDR2 (germline): LNHDA, SQIVND (reference sequence). CDR3 residues: CASTEYSPGQGGTDTQYF. CDR3 DNA (partial): TGTGCCAGTACCGAGTATAGCCCGGGACAGGGCGGCACAGATACG.

This clone was counted at least ten times. The read ends 3 residues before the CDR3 terminus; that terminus is restored from the germline J gene. The chain carries TRBV7-2 and TRBJ1-1; D ambiguous. CDR1 and CDR2 from the germline V gene are SGHTA and FQGNSA. The V and J ends lost 4 bases and 4 bases respectively, with 7 bases between them. This CDR3 is built from 12 residues. The part of the CDR3 DNA that was read is TGTGCCAGCAGCTCGGCAGGCACTGAA. Its translation is CASSSAGTE. The entire CDR3 reads CASSSAGTEAFF. Together with reference TRBV7-2 and TRBJ1-1, the CDR3 gives the full variable domain: GAGVSQSPSNKVTEKGKDVELRCDPISGHTALYWYRQSLGQGLEFLIYFQGNSAPDKSGLPSDRFSAERTGGSVSTLTIQRTQQEDSAVYLCASSSAGTEAFFGQGTRLTVV.

This clone turned up a few times. One end of the junction fails to match germline, which may point to a read error. Within the sample, other DNA sequences also encode this same CDR3. Partial CDR3 DNA: TGTGCCAGTCCGGACCCAGGGCTGGGAAACACA. Translation gives CASPDPGLGNT. The full CDR3 sequence reads CASPDPGLGNTIYF. The chain is built from TRBV7-9 and TRBJ1-3; TRBD1 might be the D (5 bases). The CDR3 end falls 3 residues outside the read, so it is completed with the germline J gene. The V gene's germline CDR1 is SEHNR and CDR2 FQNEAQ (reference sequence). The CDR3 sequence is 14 residues long. The whole variable domain, remainder taken from reference TRBV7-9 and TRBJ1-3, is DTGVSQNPRHKITKRGQNVTFRCDPISEHNRLYWYRQTLGQGPEFLTYFQNEAQLEKSRLLSDRFSAERPKGSFSTLEIQRTEQGDSAMYLCASPDPGLGNTIYFGEGSWLTVV.

The sample holds many counts of this clone. The read ends 3 residues shy of where the CDR3 ends; the end is completed using the germline J gene. The chain recombines TRBV11-2 with TRBJ1-2, with TRBD1 identical over 8 bases. The CDR3 is 14 residues long. Germline assignment: CDR1 SGHAT and CDR2 FQNNGV. The junction had 9 bases not matched to a gene; V was cut back by 6 bases and J by 6 bases. The sequenced part of the CDR3 DNA is TGTGCCAGCAGATCCGGGACAGGATCGGATGGC. It is translated as CASRSGTGSDG. In full, the CDR3 reads CASRSGTGSDGYTF. The full variable domain, in which reference TRBV11-2 and TRBJ1-2 provide the parts outside the CDR3, is EAGVAQSPRYKIIEKRQSVAFWCNPISGHATLYWYQQILGQGPKLLIQFQNNGVVDDSQLPKDRFSAERLKGVDSTLKIQPAKLEDSAVYLCASRSGTGSDGYTFGSGTRLTVV.

This clone was seen at least ten times. The read finishes 3 residues shy of the CDR3 end, and the germline J gene is used to complete it. This sequence joins TRBV19 and TRBJ2-5; TRBD2 matches 9 bases. The ends lost 5 bases at V and 4 bases at J; junction bases unmatched: 11. CDR1 is LNHDA and CDR2 is SQIVND in the germline V gene (reference sequence). CDR3 length: 16 amino acids. The chain's CDR3 is CASSQAGGGAAETQYF. Partial CDR3 DNA: TGTGCCAGTAGTCAGGCGGGCGGGGGGGCCGCAGAGACC.